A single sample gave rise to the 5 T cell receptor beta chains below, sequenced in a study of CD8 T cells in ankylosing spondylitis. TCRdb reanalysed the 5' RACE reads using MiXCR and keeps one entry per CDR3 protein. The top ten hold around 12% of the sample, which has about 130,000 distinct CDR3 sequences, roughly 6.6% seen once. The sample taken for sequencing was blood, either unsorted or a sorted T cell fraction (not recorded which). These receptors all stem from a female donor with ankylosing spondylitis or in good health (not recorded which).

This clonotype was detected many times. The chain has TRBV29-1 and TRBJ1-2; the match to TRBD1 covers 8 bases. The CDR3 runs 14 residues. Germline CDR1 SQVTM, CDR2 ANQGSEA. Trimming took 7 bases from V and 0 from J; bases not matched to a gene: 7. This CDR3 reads CSALGQASNYGYTF. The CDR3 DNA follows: TGCAGCGCGCTGGGACAGGCGTCTAACTATGGCTACACCTTC.

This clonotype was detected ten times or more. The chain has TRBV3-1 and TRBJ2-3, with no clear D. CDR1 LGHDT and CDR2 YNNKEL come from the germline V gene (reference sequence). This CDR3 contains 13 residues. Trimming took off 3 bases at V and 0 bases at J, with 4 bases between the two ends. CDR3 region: CASSHLSTDTQYF. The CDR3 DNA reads TGTGCCAGCAGCCACCTTAGCACAGATACGCAGTATTTT.

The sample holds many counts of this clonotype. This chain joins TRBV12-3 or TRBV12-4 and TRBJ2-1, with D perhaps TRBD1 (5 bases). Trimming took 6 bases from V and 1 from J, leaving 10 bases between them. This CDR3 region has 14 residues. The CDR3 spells CASRQVLSYNEQFF. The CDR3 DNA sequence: TGTGCCAGCAGACAGGTCCTTTCCTACAATGAGCAGTTCTTC.

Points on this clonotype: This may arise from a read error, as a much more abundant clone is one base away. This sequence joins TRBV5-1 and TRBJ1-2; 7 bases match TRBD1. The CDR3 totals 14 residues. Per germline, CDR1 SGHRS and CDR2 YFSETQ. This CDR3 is CVSSLEGQSYGYTF. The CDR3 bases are TGCGTCAGCAGCTTGGAGGGACAGAGCTATGGCTACACCTTC. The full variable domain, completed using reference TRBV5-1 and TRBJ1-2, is KAGVTQTPRYLIKTRGQQVTLSCSPISGHRSVSWYQQTPGQGLQFLFEYFSETQRNKGNFPGRFSGRQFSNSRSEMNVSTLELGDSALYLCVSSLEGQSYGYTFGSGTRLTVV.

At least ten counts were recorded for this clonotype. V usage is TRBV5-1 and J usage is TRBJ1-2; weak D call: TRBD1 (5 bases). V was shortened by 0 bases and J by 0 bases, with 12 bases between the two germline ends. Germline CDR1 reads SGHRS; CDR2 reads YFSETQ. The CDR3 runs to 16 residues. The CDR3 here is CASSLGSGRPNYGYTF. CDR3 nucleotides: TGCGCCAGCAGCTTGGGCTCGGGGCGCCCTAACTATGGCTACACCTTC.